The 18 T cell receptor beta chains below come from one sample, sequenced in a study of T cell responses to AZD1222 COVID-19 vaccine. Profiling relied on immunoSEQ multiplex PCR, and the TCRdb table lists in-frame clones only, not all of them. Counted here are 130,000 to 150,000 clones, 75% to 90% occurring once; the ten biggest clones make up 4.1%. Source: peripheral blood, taken on day 0 of MenACWY control vaccination. Receptors were obtained from an adult in good health.

The rearrangement uses TRBV28 and TRBJ1-2, with D perhaps matching TRBD1 (6 bases). Germline-derived CDR1 and CDR2 are MDHEN and SYDVKM. CDR3 length: 14 amino acids. The V gene lost 11 bases and the J gene lost 5 bases, with 21 bases spanning the gap. The CDR3 reads CAANRGRGPYGYTF. The DNA for the CDR3 is TGTGCCGCCAATAGGGGCAGGGGCCCTTATGGCTACACCTTC.

J is TRBJ2-3 and V is TRBV15, with 8 bases aligning to TRBD2. Germline CDR1 reads LNHNV; CDR2 reads YYDKDF (reference sequence). V gave up 5 bases and J gave up 5 bases; unmatched junction bases: 6. This CDR3 is 14 amino acids long. CDR3 in DNA: TGTGCCACCAGCCTAGCGGGCAAGAAAGATACGCAGTATTTT. This translates into CATSLAGKKDTQYF.

V usage is TRBV6-5 and J usage is TRBJ2-4; 7 bases map to TRBD2. J was trimmed by 8 bases and V by 0 bases; bases with no gene match: 10. Germline lookup yields CDR1 MNHEY and CDR2 SVGAGI. The CDR3 is 16 amino acids. The CDR3 spells CASSYSMVASGDIQYF. The CDR3 DNA is TGTGCCAGCAGTTACTCGATGGTGGCTAGCGGCGACATTCAGTACTTC.

The CDR3 sequence is CASSTLQGSNQPQHF. The CDR3 DNA follows: TGTGCCAGTAGTACTTTACAGGGGTCCAATCAGCCCCAGCATTTT. The genes are TRBV19 and TRBJ1-5; 7 bases map to TRBD1. The CDR3 sequence is 15 residues long. V gave up 4 bases and J gave up 3 bases; unmatched junction bases: 6. Per the germline V gene, CDR1 is LNHDA and CDR2 is SQIVND (reference sequence).

The V gene is TRBV7-6, the J gene TRBJ2-6; D is ambiguous. V gave up 6 bases and J gave up 0 bases, with 9 bases separating them. The CDR3 is made up of 15 amino acids. Germline V lookup: CDR1 SGHVS, CDR2 FNYEAQ. CDR3 nucleotides: TGTGCCAGCAGTACAGAGCCCTCTGGGGCCAACGTCCTGACTTTC. It encodes CASSTEPSGANVLTF.

The chain carries TRBV27 and TRBJ2-3; 10 nucleotides match TRBD1. Per germline, CDR1 MNHEY and CDR2 SMNVEV (reference sequence). There are 19 residues in the CDR3. Trimming at V came to 5 bases and at J to 8 bases, leaving 22 bases not matched to a gene. The chain's CDR3 is CASSDLRDRGSRGPRTQYF. The CDR3 region has the DNA TGTGCCAGCAGTGACCTCCGGGACAGGGGAAGTCGCGGCCCTCGTACGCAGTATTTT.

The V call is TRBV28, the J call TRBJ1-2; 8 bases line up with TRBD1. V shed 5 bases, J shed 7 bases, and the junction held 9 bases outside the gene matches. The CDR3 spans 14 residues. Germline values: CDR1 MDHEN, CDR2 SYDVKM. CDR3 protein: CASSVPGGYSGYTF. The DNA for the CDR3 is TGTGCCAGCAGTGTTCCAGGGGGCTACTCTGGCTACACCTTC.

V usage is TRBV2 and J usage is TRBJ2-7; weak D call: TRBD2 (5 bases). The V gene's germline CDR1 is SNHLY and CDR2 FYNNEI. This CDR3 is 15 amino acids long. Trimming shortened V by 8 bases and J by 0 bases, and 17 bases separated the two germline ends. The CDR3 region is CASLYRTGSSYEQYF. The CDR3 coding sequence is TGTGCCAGCCTTTATAGGACGGGGAGCTCCTACGAGCAGTACTTC.

The chain recombines TRBV5-1 with TRBJ2-3; 12 bases fit TRBD2. This CDR3 is built from 17 residues. The junction had 7 bases not matched to a gene; V was cut back by 2 bases and J by 3 bases. Germline V gene data show CDR1 as SGHRS and CDR2 as YFSETQ. The CDR3 DNA reads TGCGCCAGCAGCTTATGGGCTAGCGGGGGGGCGACAGATACGCAGTATTTT. Amino acid sequence: CASSLWASGGATDTQYF.

This sequence joins TRBV5-6 and TRBJ2-5; a possible D gene is TRBD1 (6 bases). From germline, CDR1 is SGHDT and CDR2 YYEEEE. The V gene lost 4 bases and the J gene lost 3 bases, with 10 bases spanning the gap. The CDR3 contains 13 residues. In nucleotides, the CDR3 is TGTGCCAGCAGCCTAAGGACAGAAGAGACCCAGTACTTC. Residues: CASSLRTEETQYF.

The chain recombines TRBV7-8 with TRBJ2-3; TRBD2 agrees at 10 bases. The CDR3 contains 19 residues. From germline, CDR1 is SGHVS and CDR2 FQNEAQ. Trimming took 5 bases from V and 0 from J; bases not matched to a gene: 14. The CDR3 protein is CASSPYRLVLAGSTDTQYF. As DNA, the CDR3 is TGTGCCAGCAGCCCCTACCGATTGGTACTAGCGGGAAGCACAGATACGCAGTATTTT.

The chain has TRBV11-2 and TRBJ2-2; maybe TRBD1 (6 bases). The germline gives CDR1 SGHAT, CDR2 FQNNGV. V was shortened by 7 bases and J by 1 base, with 13 bases between the two germline ends. This CDR3 has 15 amino acids. Written as DNA, the CDR3 is TGTGCCAGCACACGGCTACAGGGGAACACCGGGGAGCTGTTTTTT. Protein product: CASTRLQGNTGELFF.

This clone was counted a few times. The chain carries TRBV6-5 and TRBJ1-5, with D tentatively TRBD1 (5 bases). Germline V gives CDR1 MNHEY, CDR2 SVGAGI. Trimming stripped 9 bases from V and 2 bases from J, with 17 bases between. The CDR3 is 15 amino acids. The CDR3 sequence: CASDTMGGGNQPQHF. The CDR3 DNA is TGTGCCAGTGACACAATGGGAGGGGGCAATCAGCCCCAGCATTTT.

V and J are TRBV5-1 and TRBJ1-1, with D possibly TRBD1 on 5 matching bases. The CDR3 sequence is 14 residues long. Trimming took off 0 bases at V and 3 bases at J, with 9 bases between the two ends. CDR1 is SGHRS, CDR2 YFSETQ, per germline. CDR3 DNA sequence: TGCGCCAGCAGCTTGGAGGGGCGGGACACTGAAGCTTTCTTT. This gives the protein CASSLEGRDTEAFF. The full variable domain, completed using reference TRBV5-1 and TRBJ1-1, is KAGVTQTPRYLIKTRGQQVTLSCSPISGHRSVSWYQQTPGQGLQFLFEYFSETQRNKGNFPGRFSGRQFSNSRSEMNVSTLELGDSALYLCASSLEGRDTEAFFGQGTRLTVV.

The chain links TRBV5-1 to TRBJ2-1, with 9 bases lining up with TRBD1. There are 14 residues in the CDR3. V lost 6 bases to trimming and J lost 4 bases; unmatched junction nucleotides: 5. Germline CDR1 and CDR2: SGHRS and YFSETQ. CDR3 loop: CASTSGTGYNEQFF. The CDR3 nucleotides read TGCGCCAGCACCAGTGGGACAGGGTACAATGAGCAGTTCTTC.

The rearrangement joins TRBV19 to TRBJ1-5; D is perhaps TRBD1 (5 bases). Germline values: CDR1 LNHDA, CDR2 SQIVND (reference sequence). The CDR3 extends over 15 amino acids. V lost 3 bases and J lost 4, with 13 bases in between. The CDR3 DNA is TGTGCCAGTAGTATTGCTGGGGCGGAAAATCAGCCCCAGCATTTT. As protein: CASSIAGAENQPQHF. The variable domain in full, completed from reference TRBV19 and TRBJ1-5, reads DGGITQSPKYLFRKEGQNVTLSCEQNLNHDAMYWYRQDPGQGLRLIYYSQIVNDFQKGDIAEGYSVSREKKESFPLTVTSAQKNPTAFYLCASSIAGAENQPQHFGDGTRLSIL.

The genes are TRBV10-3 and TRBJ2-7; D unclear. The CDR3 loop spans 15 amino acids. V was cut by 0 bases and J by 6 bases, with 15 bases left in between. Germline CDR1 reads ENHRY; CDR2 reads SYGVKD. The DNA for the CDR3 is TGTGCCATCAGTGAGTCCCGGACGGGTACCGGCGAGCAGTACGTC. Translating gives CAISESRTGTGEQYV.

The rearrangement links TRBV4-1 to TRBJ1-2, with D tentatively TRBD1 (6 bases). The CDR3 extends over 15 amino acids. Germline CDR1 reads MGHRA; CDR2 reads YSYEKL. The V end lost 4 bases, the J end lost 0 bases, and 12 bases lay between the germline ends. CDR3 protein: CASSPQGTANYGYTF. The CDR3 nucleotides read TGCGCCAGCAGCCCGCAGGGGACCGCTAACTATGGCTACACCTTC.